This T cell receptor beta chain derives from a study of CD8 T cells in ankylosing spondylitis (dated by TCRdb to the late 2010s). Regarding the complete study: The study profiled T cell receptor beta repertoires in healthy donors and ankylosing spondylitis patients to find disease-linked TCR variants. The whole study cohort included some 100 healthy donors and under 30 ankylosing spondylitis patients. Peripheral blood samples were taken, and synovial fluid was additionally collected from ankylosing spondylitis patients.

This clonotype has just a few counts. Its specific antigen is unknown. Base qualities were left out, and no much larger clone turns up one base away. Sequencing relied on an Illumina HiSeq 2500. TCR beta libraries were prepared by quantitative 5'-RACE with molecular barcodes. The paper's data handling went like this. To identify disease-linked TCR variants, a new computational method was used, one built on a probabilistic model of VDJ rearrangement. Using fastp trimming at Q25 and MiXCR clonotype assembly, TCRdb reanalyzed the public sequencing data and kept in-frame beta chains. Records with the same CDR3 protein are collapsed into one entry carrying the most frequent genes and DNA. These V and J calls originate from TCRdb's pipeline instead of the authors' own analysis. Across this sample there are about 230,000 distinct CDR3 sequences, with roughly 8.2% seen only once. Clones ranked in the top ten supply roughly 5% of the sample.

V drops 2 bases and J drops 7 bases, leaving 12 bases in between. The CDR3 goes from the cysteine to the phenylalanine over 15 residues. Just CDR3 DNA is preserved here, 45 bases in frame from base 1. Paper-wide results and their limitations: Some of the motif variants had been reported before in the synovial fluid and blood of reactive arthritis patients, a finding that suggests common disease-initiation mechanisms. A CD8+ phenotype was shown by the disease-linked clones, which were found at relatively low frequencies in peripheral blood. Blood from ankylosing spondylitis patients appeared to be characterized by a TCR beta motif composed of eight or nine highly homologous amino acid variants. Significant enrichment of the disease-linked clones was reported in matched synovial fluid samples from ankylosing spondylitis patients.

The sequence is built from TRBV6-7 and TRBJ1-6; no D gene is confidently identified. TRBV6-7 is recorded as an ORF, its role being uncertain. Sequencing used blood, either unsorted or a sorted T cell fraction (not recorded which). This TCR derives from a female donor with ankylosing spondylitis or in good health (not recorded which). In nucleotide form, the sequence is TGTGCCAGCAGTTACGGTCAGCCCTCCAATTCACCCCTCCACTTT. Its protein is CASSYGQPSNSPLHF.